These 22 T cell receptor beta chains share one sample of origin, sequenced in a study of blood T cell repertoires in COVID-19. The data were produced by immunoSEQ multiplex PCR, yet TCRdb's version contains in-frame clones alone and is incomplete. The profile shows more than 85,000 clones, about 85% of them singletons. Sequenced: peripheral blood. All receptors come from an elderly man with active or convalescent COVID-19.

The rearrangement links TRBV6-5 to TRBJ2-7; no definite D call. Looked up from germline, CDR1 is MNHEY and CDR2 is SVGAGI. Trimming stripped 4 bases from V and 2 bases from J, with 9 bases between. This CDR3 is 13 amino acids long. The CDR3 is CASSSGSTYEQYF. The CDR3 DNA sequence: TGTGCCAGCAGTTCAGGATCAACCTACGAGCAGTACTTC.

The chain carries TRBV30 and TRBJ2-1, with TRBD2 as a possible D gene (6 bases). CDR1 is GTSNPN, CDR2 SVGIG, per germline (reference sequence). This CDR3 comprises 12 residues. V lost 2 bases and J lost 12, with 14 bases in between. This CDR3 reads CAWSPSVGGQFF. The CDR3 DNA reads TGTGCCTGGAGTCCCTCGGTCGGGGGGCAGTTCTTC.

The rearrangement links TRBV5-6 to TRBJ1-2; the D gene is possibly TRBD1 (5 bases). Germline CDR1 SGHDT, CDR2 YYEEEE. There are 16 residues in the CDR3. Trimming pared 0 bases from V and 7 bases from J, leaving 19 bases between. In DNA, the CDR3 is TGTGCCAGCAGCTTGGATGTTTCGGCGGGGACGGGTGGCTACACCTTC. Translation: CASSLDVSAGTGGYTF.

The rearrangement joins TRBV9 to TRBJ1-2, with unresolved D. The CDR3 loop spans 12 amino acids. With 1 base removed from V and 8 bases from J, the gap between germline ends came to 9 bases. Germline V gene sequence: CDR1 SGDLS, CDR2 YYNGEE. The CDR3 is CASSVSGKGYTF. Here the CDR3 DNA reads TGTGCCAGCAGCGTATCCGGGAAGGGCTACACCTTC. Together with reference TRBV9 and TRBJ1-2, the CDR3 gives the full variable domain: DSGVTQTPKHLITATGQRVTLRCSPRSGDLSVYWYQQSLDQGLQFLIQYYNGEERAKGNILERFSAQQFPDLHSELNLSSLELGDSALYFCASSVSGKGYTFGSGTRLTVV.

The chain combines TRBV6-2 or TRBV6-3 with TRBJ2-2; D unclear. The germline CDR1 and CDR2 sequences are MNHEY and SVGEGT. Trimming took off 4 bases at V and 5 bases at J, with 5 bases between the two ends. The CDR3 covers 12 residues. CDR3 in amino acids: CASSWRTGELFF. The CDR3 bases are TGTGCCAGCAGTTGGCGGACCGGGGAGCTGTTTTTT.

J is TRBJ1-2 and V is TRBV15, with TRBD1 matching 8 bases. From germline, CDR1 is LNHNV and CDR2 YYDKDF (reference sequence). The CDR3 runs 15 residues. Unmatched junction bases numbered 3, after V lost 0 bases and J lost 3 bases. The CDR3 DNA reads TGTGCCACCAGCAGAGATCAGGGGGCCTACTATGGCTACACCTTC. This encodes CATSRDQGAYYGYTF.

The V gene is TRBV5-4, the J gene TRBJ2-1; 8 bases are a match to TRBD1. Germline assignment: CDR1 SGHNT and CDR2 YYREEE (reference sequence). The trim removed 3 bases at V and 4 bases at J, leaving 6 bases unmatched. The CDR3 is 15 residues long. The CDR3 sequence: CASSSSGGAYNEQFF. CDR3 nucleotides: TGTGCCAGCAGCTCCTCAGGGGGCGCGTACAATGAGCAGTTCTTC.

The rearrangement uses TRBV6-2 or TRBV6-3 and TRBJ2-4; no reliable D call. Germline V lookup: CDR1 MNHEY, CDR2 SVGEGT. V was pared by 6 bases and J by 0 bases, with 9 bases between. The CDR3 runs to 14 residues. The CDR3 region has the DNA TGTGCCAGCAGCGTAGAGCTAGCCAAAAACATTCAGTACTTC. Translated: CASSVELAKNIQYF.

The rearrangement uses TRBV24-1 and TRBJ2-3; D remains ambiguous. The CDR3 totals 13 residues. CDR1 and CDR2 from the germline V gene are KGHDR and SFDVKD. The V end lost 3 bases, the J end lost 2 bases, and 5 bases lay between the germline ends. Here the CDR3 reads CATSDPSTDTQYF. The CDR3 coding sequence is TGTGCCACCAGTGATCCGTCCACAGATACGCAGTATTTT.

This clone was detected once. The CDR3 loop is CASSPPAGSGETQYF. DNA for the CDR3: TGTGCCAGCAGCCCCCCTGCGGGCTCCGGAGAGACCCAGTACTTC. The chain recombines TRBV25-1 with TRBJ2-5, with D possibly matching TRBD2 (5 bases). CDR3 size: 15 residues. Germline V CDR1 and CDR2: MGHDK, SYGVNS. Trimming pared 6 bases from V and 4 bases from J, leaving 18 bases between.

The chain combines TRBV19 with TRBJ1-5, with D maybe TRBD1 (5 bases). Germline V gene data show CDR1 as LNHDA and CDR2 as SQIVND (reference sequence). The CDR3 is made up of 13 amino acids. V lost 4 bases and J 6 bases, leaving 10 bases between the germline ends. CDR3 sequence reads: CASSTGGGQPQHF. CDR3 nucleotide sequence: TGTGCCAGTAGTACCGGGGGGGGTCAGCCCCAGCATTTT.

There are a few counts of this clone. V gene TRBV13 combines with J gene TRBJ1-4; TRBD1 matches 7 bases. From germline, CDR1 is PRHDT and CDR2 FYEKMQ (reference sequence). This CDR3 has 19 amino acids. V gave up 5 bases and J gave up 0 bases; unmatched junction bases: 15. CDR3 amino acids: CASSPLTGTATSTNEKLFF. The CDR3 DNA sequence: TGTGCCAGCAGCCCCCTCACCGGGACAGCCACTTCAACTAATGAAAAACTGTTTTTT.

This rearrangement joins TRBV3-1 (or the pseudogene TRBV3-2) to TRBJ1-1; perhaps TRBD1 as D (6 bases). From germline, CDR1 is LGHDT and CDR2 YNNKEL (reference sequence). V was cut by 2 bases and J by 5 bases, with 9 bases left in between. The CDR3 sequence is 13 residues long. CDR3: CASSQRGKTEAFF. CDR3 in DNA: TGTGCCAGCAGCCAAAGGGGGAAAACTGAAGCTTTCTTT.

This clone appeared a single time. J is TRBJ2-3 and V is TRBV6-5; D is unclear. V lost 5 bases and J lost 2, with 11 bases in between. The CDR3 is 14 residues long. The germline CDR1 and CDR2 sequences are MNHEY and SVGAGI. The CDR3 DNA is TGTGCCAGCAGTCCACTAAGTAACACAGATACGCAGTATTTT. Protein product: CASSPLSNTDTQYF.

The chain employs TRBV10-3 and TRBJ2-3; 9 bases line up with TRBD2. The CDR3 has 14 amino acids. Looked up from germline, CDR1 is ENHRY and CDR2 is SYGVKD. Trimming removed 8 bases from V and 4 bases from J; junction bases left unmatched: 7. The CDR3 sequence: CAIGGGGAPDTQYF. Written as DNA, the CDR3 is TGTGCCATCGGGGGCGGGGGGGCCCCAGATACGCAGTATTTT.

The chain joins TRBV19 to TRBJ1-6; D possibly corresponds to TRBD1 (5 bases). Germline-derived CDR1 and CDR2 are LNHDA and SQIVND (reference sequence). CDR3 length equals 17 residues. V was trimmed by 6 bases and J by 0 bases, leaving 15 bases between them. The DNA for the CDR3 is TGTGCCAGTAGGCGGACGGGGAGGGGCTCCTATAATTCACCCCTCCACTTT. This translates into CASRRTGRGSYNSPLHF.

The chain couples TRBV18 to TRBJ1-1, with 11 bases that match TRBD1. Germline loops: CDR1 KGHSH, CDR2 LQKENI. Trimming cost V 2 bases and J 2 bases; bases outside gene matches: 4. The CDR3 runs 16 residues. The DNA of the CDR3 is TGTGCCAGCTCACCATTGGACAGGGGGCCAAACACTGAAGCTTTCTTT. Residues: CASSPLDRGPNTEAFF.

The chain has TRBV19 and TRBJ2-3; 7 nucleotides agree with TRBD1. This CDR3 contains 16 residues. The trim removed 3 bases at V and 0 bases at J, leaving 6 bases unmatched. CDR1 and CDR2 (germline): LNHDA, SQIVND (reference sequence). The CDR3 DNA reads as TGTGCCAGTAGTATCACAGGGGCTGCTAGCACAGATACGCAGTATTTT. Translating it yields CASSITGAASTDTQYF. Based on the CDR3 plus reference TRBV19 and TRBJ2-3, the full variable domain is DGGITQSPKYLFRKEGQNVTLSCEQNLNHDAMYWYRQDPGQGLRLIYYSQIVNDFQKGDIAEGYSVSREKKESFPLTVTSAQKNPTAFYLCASSITGAASTDTQYFGPGTRLTVL.

The rearrangement uses TRBV2 and TRBJ1-2; possibly TRBD1 for D (5 bases). Germline V CDR1 and CDR2: SNHLY, FYNNEI. The CDR3 loop spans 13 amino acids. Trimming cost V 1 base and J 7 bases, with 10 bases left between them. This CDR3 reads CASSEVRDFGYTF. CDR3 coding DNA: TGTGCCAGCAGTGAAGTCAGGGACTTTGGCTACACCTTC.

V is TRBV19 and J is TRBJ2-7, with 7 bases matching TRBD1. Unmatched junction bases numbered 7, after V lost 4 bases and J lost 4 bases. The CDR3 is 14 amino acids. CDR1 and CDR2 (germline): LNHDA, SQIVND (reference sequence). CDR3 bases: TGTGCCAGTAGTACTCGGGACAGATGGTACGAGCAGTACTTC. This sequence encodes CASSTRDRWYEQYF.

This clone occurred a few times. The rearrangement joins TRBV28 to TRBJ1-6; 9 nucleotides agree with TRBD1. This CDR3 region has 16 residues. J gave up 10 bases and V 5 bases, and 12 bases lay outside the gene matches. CDR1 is MDHEN and CDR2 is SYDVKM in the germline V gene. CDR3 in amino acids: CASSLQGQGGVSPLHF. The CDR3 region has the DNA TGTGCCAGCAGTCTCCAGGGACAGGGCGGCGTGTCACCCCTCCACTTT.

This clone was seen only a few times. CDR3 nucleotide sequence: TGTGCCAGCTCACCACAAGGGACTAGCGGACTACAAGAGACCCAGTACTTC. It is translated as CASSPQGTSGLQETQYF. The rearrangement links TRBV18 to TRBJ2-5, with 11 bases aligning to TRBD2. The CDR3 is 17 residues long. V dropped 1 base and J dropped 2; count of bases not matched to a gene: 6. Germline V CDR1 and CDR2: KGHSH, LQKENI.